This T cell receptor (beta chain) is drawn from a study of identical twins. TCRdb ran MiXCR on the 5' RACE reads and lists one entry per CDR3 protein. The profile shows hundreds of thousands of distinct CDR3 sequences, 5.5% to 7.5% of them singletons. V shed 1 base, J shed 8 bases, and the junction held 8 bases outside the gene matches. The CDR3 totals 14 residues. The germline gives CDR1 DFQATT, CDR2 SNEGSKA (reference sequence). This clonotype was detected many times. The receptor's source is a man aged 18 to 35 in good health. Sequenced material: naive T cells sorted from blood. This chain uses TRBV20-1 with TRBJ2-1; 7 bases agree with TRBD2. The CDR3 loop is CSARGGEGPDEQFF. The CDR3 DNA reads TGCAGTGCTAGAGGGGGGGAGGGCCCGGATGAGCAGTTCTTC.